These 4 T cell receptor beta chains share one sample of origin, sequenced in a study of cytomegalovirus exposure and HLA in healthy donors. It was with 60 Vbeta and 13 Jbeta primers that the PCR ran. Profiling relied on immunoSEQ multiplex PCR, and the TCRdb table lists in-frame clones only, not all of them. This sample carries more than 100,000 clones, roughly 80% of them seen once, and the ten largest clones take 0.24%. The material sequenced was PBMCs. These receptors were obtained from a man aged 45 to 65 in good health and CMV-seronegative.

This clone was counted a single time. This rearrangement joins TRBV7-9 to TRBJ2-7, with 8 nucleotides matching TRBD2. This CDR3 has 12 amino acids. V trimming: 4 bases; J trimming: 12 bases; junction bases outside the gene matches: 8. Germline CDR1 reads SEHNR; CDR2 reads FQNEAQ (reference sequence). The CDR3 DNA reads TGTGCCAGCAGCTGGGGACTAGACCAAATGTACTTC. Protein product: CASSWGLDQMYF.

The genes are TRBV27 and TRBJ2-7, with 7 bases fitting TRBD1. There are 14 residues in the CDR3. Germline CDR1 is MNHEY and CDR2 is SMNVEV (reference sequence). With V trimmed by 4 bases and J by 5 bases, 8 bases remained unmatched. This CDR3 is CASSSHRGRDEQYF. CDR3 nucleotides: TGTGCCAGCAGTTCCCACAGGGGTAGGGACGAGCAGTACTTC.

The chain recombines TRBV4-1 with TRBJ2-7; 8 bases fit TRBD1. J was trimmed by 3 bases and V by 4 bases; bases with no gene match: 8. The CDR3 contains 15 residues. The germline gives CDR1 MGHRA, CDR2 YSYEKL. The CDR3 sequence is CASSPPTGAFYEQYF. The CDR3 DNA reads TGCGCCAGCAGCCCACCGACAGGGGCGTTCTACGAGCAGTACTTC.

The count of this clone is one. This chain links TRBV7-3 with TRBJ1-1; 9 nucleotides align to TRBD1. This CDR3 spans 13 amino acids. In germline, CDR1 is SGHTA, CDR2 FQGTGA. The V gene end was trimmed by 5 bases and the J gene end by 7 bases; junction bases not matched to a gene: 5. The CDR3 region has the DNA TGTGCCAGCAGCCCGACAGGGGGACATGAAGCTTTCTTT. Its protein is CASSPTGGHEAFF.